What follows is one T cell receptor beta chain and its context. Its target is unknown. One end of the junction varies from germline; a read error may be responsible. Sample-barcoded 5' priming and a J-beta primer mix drove a second PCR of roughly 6 to 12 cycles. TCRdb re-called the 5' RACE reads through MiXCR, storing one row per CDR3 protein. The sample holds approximately 830,000 distinct CDR3 sequences, roughly 60% seen once. The sample comes from a study of blood T cells in healthy people across ages. Points from the study as a whole: Age brought a roughly linear fall in TCR beta diversity measured per million T cells. Diversity estimates from one million T cells were considered underestimates.

This CDR3 contains 15 residues. Germline CDR1 reads LGHNA; CDR2 reads YSLEER. The clonotype comes from a man aged 30 to 39 in good health. The specimen was blood. This chain links TRBV4-3 with TRBJ2-3; TRBD2 might be the D (5 bases). The CDR3 DNA is TGCCCCAGCAGCCAAGAGGGTTTCAGCACAGATACGCAGTATTTT. Protein sequence: CPSSQEGFSTDTQYF.